These T cell receptor beta chains were read from a single sample in a study of cytomegalovirus exposure and HLA in healthy donors. Generated by immunoSEQ multiplex PCR, the TCRdb table keeps only in-frame clones and is missing some. This table holds more than 150,000 clones, just under 80% found once. Sequencing was performed on PBMCs. These TCRs come from a woman between 50 and 59 years old in good health and CMV-seropositive. CDR3s include the opening cysteine and the closing phenylalanine or tryptophan. The D gene is left open where the match is weak. Clone size is stated in some rows and not others, as once, few, many or a class when expanded.

V,D,J,size,CDR3,DNA
TRBV7-8,-,TRBJ1-3,-,CASSPRGGTGNTIYF,TGTGCCAGCAGCCCCCGTGGAGGGACGGGAAACACCATATATTTT
TRBV6-5,-,TRBJ1-5,-,CASSYSRRQADQPQHF,TGTGCCAGCAGTTACTCGAGACGCCAAGCGGATCAGCCCCAGCATTTT
TRBV5-4,TRBD1,TRBJ2-7,-,CASSRGQGFYEQYF,TGTGCCAGCAGCCGGGGACAGGGATTTTACGAGCAGTACTTC
TRBV28,TRBD2,TRBJ2-7,once,CASRGRGSGYEQYF,TGTGCCAGCAGAGGGAGGGGATCCGGCTACGAGCAGTACTTC
TRBV28,TRBD1,TRBJ1-1,-,CASSTGGANTEAFF,TGTGCCAGCAGTACAGGGGGAGCGAACACTGAAGCTTTCTTT
TRBV28,-,TRBJ2-7,-,CASSLQGYEQYF,TGTGCCAGCAGTTTACAGGGCTACGAGCAGTACTTC
TRBV28,-,TRBJ2-1,-,CASSPPMAGGNEQFF,TGTGCCAGCAGCCCACCGATGGCAGGAGGTAATGAGCAGTTCTTC
TRBV7-8,TRBD2,TRBJ2-7,-,CASSLRTSGIQGEQYF,TGTGCCAGCAGCCTACGGACTAGCGGGATCCAGGGGGAGCAGTACTTC
TRBV5-5,-,TRBJ2-7,-,CASSTGQLSYEQYF,TGTGCCAGCAGCACAGGACAGCTCTCCTACGAGCAGTACTTC
TRBV7-2,TRBD1,TRBJ1-2,-,CASSPEGQGAGGYTF,TGTGCCAGCAGCCCCGAGGGACAGGGGGCAGGAGGCTACACCTTC
TRBV5-6,-,TRBJ1-4,-,CASSPGLNEKLFF,TGTGCCAGCAGCCCGGGACTAAATGAAAAACTGTTTTTT
TRBV11-3,TRBD1,TRBJ2-2,once,CASSLRTGVGTGELFF,TGTGCCAGCAGCCTTCGGACAGGGGTTGGCACCGGGGAGCTGTTTTTT
TRBV2,-,TRBJ1-5,-,CASSGEGGRPQHF,TGTGCCAGCAGTGGGGAGGGCGGTCGACCCCAGCATTTT
TRBV7-2,-,TRBJ1-1,-,CASSLVLNTEAFF,TGTGCCAGCAGCTTAGTCTTGAACACTGAAGCTTTCTTT
TRBV7-9,TRBD1,TRBJ1-4,-,CSSSPLTGGASPGEKLFF,TGTTCCAGCAGCCCGTTGACAGGGGGCGCGAGTCCTGGTGAAAAACTGTTTTTT
TRBV11-2,-,TRBJ1-4,few,CASSSWTATNEKLFF,TGTGCCAGCAGCTCCTGGACAGCAACTAATGAAAAACTGTTTTTT
TRBV29-1,TRBD1,TRBJ2-5,-,CSVGTGPPGETQYF,TGCAGCGTTGGGACAGGGCCCCCGGGGGAGACCCAGTACTTC
TRBV18,TRBD1,TRBJ2-1,-,CASSAQGAIDEQFF,TGTGCCAGCTCGGCACAGGGGGCTATCGATGAGCAGTTCTTC
TRBV28,-,TRBJ1-3,-,CASGDRSSGNTIYF,TGTGCCAGCGGTGACAGGAGCTCTGGAAACACCATATATTTT
TRBV30,TRBD2,TRBJ2-1,-,CALTGTSANNEQFF,TGTGCCTTGACCGGGACTAGCGCAAACAATGAGCAGTTCTTC
TRBV7-9,-,TRBJ1-1,-,CASSLAAGTEAFF,TGTGCCAGCAGCTTAGCAGCGGGGACTGAAGCTTTCTTT
TRBV7-9,-,TRBJ1-6,-,CSSSSNSSPLHF,TGTTCCAGCAGCTCGAACAGTTCACCCCTCCACTTT
TRBV6-1,TRBD1,TRBJ2-7,-,CASSTNSGQAYEQYF,TGTGCCAGCAGTACAAACTCGGGACAGGCCTACGAGCAGTACTTC
TRBV28,TRBD2,TRBJ2-7,-,CASTGASGEYEQYF,TGTGCCAGCACCGGGGCTAGCGGAGAATACGAGCAGTACTTC
TRBV9,-,TRBJ2-3,-,CASSVDPSTDTQYF,TGTGCCAGCAGCGTAGATCCTAGCACAGATACGCAGTATTTT
TRBV7-9,-,TRBJ1-1,-,CSSSLARREGTEAFF,TGTTCCAGCAGCTTAGCGCGCCGGGAAGGTACTGAAGCTTTCTTT
TRBV28,-,TRBJ1-5,-,CASSPDSIQPQHF,TGTGCCAGCAGTCCGGACAGTATTCAGCCCCAGCATTTT
TRBV7-2,TRBD1,TRBJ1-2,-,CASSTKRQGSGYTF,TGTGCCAGCAGCACCAAAAGACAGGGGAGCGGCTACACCTTC
TRBV5-6,-,TRBJ2-5,-,CASSRPTAGTQYF,TGTGCCAGCAGCCGGCCCACGGCAGGGACCCAGTACTTC
TRBV6-1,TRBD2,TRBJ2-5,-,CASRLAGGGETQYF,TGTGCCAGCAGACTAGCGGGAGGAGGAGAGACCCAGTACTTC
TRBV13,-,TRBJ2-1,-,CASSLGQAGHNEQFF,TGTGCCAGCAGCTTAGGACAGGCCGGACACAATGAGCAGTTCTTC
TRBV2,TRBD1,TRBJ2-1,-,CASSTDRVGHNEQFF,TGTGCCAGCAGTACTGACAGGGTAGGACACAATGAGCAGTTCTTC
TRBV11-1,-,TRBJ2-3,-,CASSPRQPSTDTQYF,TGTGCCAGCAGCCCGCGACAGCCTAGCACAGATACGCAGTATTTT
TRBV4-1,-,TRBJ2-4,few,CASSQAPSKNIQYF,TGCGCCAGCAGCCAAGCCCCGAGCAAAAACATTCAGTACTTC
TRBV29-1,-,TRBJ2-1,-,CSVVPGLLPDEQFF,TGCAGCGTTGTACCGGGACTCCTCCCCGATGAGCAGTTCTTC